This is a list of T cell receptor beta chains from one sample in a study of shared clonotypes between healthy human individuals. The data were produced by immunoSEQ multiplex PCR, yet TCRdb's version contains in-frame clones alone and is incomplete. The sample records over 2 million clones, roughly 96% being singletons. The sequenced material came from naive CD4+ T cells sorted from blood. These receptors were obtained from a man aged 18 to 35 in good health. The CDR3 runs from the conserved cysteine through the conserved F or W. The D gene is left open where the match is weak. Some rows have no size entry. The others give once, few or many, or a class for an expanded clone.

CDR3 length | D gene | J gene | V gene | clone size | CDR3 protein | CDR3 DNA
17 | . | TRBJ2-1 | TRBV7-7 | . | CASSLEAVASSYNEQFF | TGTGCTAGCAGCTTAGAGGCGGTAGCGAGCTCCTACAATGAGCAGTTCTTC
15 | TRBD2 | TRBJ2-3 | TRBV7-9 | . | CASSPGGGHGDTQYF | TGTGCCAGCAGCCCTGGCGGGGGTCACGGAGATACGCAGTATTTT
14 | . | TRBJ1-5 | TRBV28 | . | CASNQGGVNQPQHF | TGTGCCAGCAATCAAGGCGGAGTTAATCAGCCCCAGCATTTT
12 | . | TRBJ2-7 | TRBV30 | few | CASSRDTYEQYF | TGTGCCTCCTCTAGGGATACCTACGAGCAGTACTTC
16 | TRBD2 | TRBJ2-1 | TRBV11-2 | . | CASSLVAGGWGLEQFF | TGTGCCAGCAGCTTAGTTGCGGGAGGGTGGGGTCTTGAGCAGTTCTTC
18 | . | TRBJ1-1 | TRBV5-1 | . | CASSSRGIETLLNTEAFF | TGCGCCAGCAGCTCCCGAGGCATTGAAACACTACTGAACACTGAAGCTTTCTTT
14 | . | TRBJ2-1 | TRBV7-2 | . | CASSLALAGNEQFF | TGTGCCAGCAGCTTAGCACTAGCTGGGAATGAGCAGTTCTTC
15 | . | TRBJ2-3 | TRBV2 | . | CASSQRDSSTDTQYF | TGTGCCAGCAGCCAACGGGACTCCAGCACAGATACGCAGTATTTT
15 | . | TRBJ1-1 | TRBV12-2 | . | CASRPRGGRNTEAFF | TGTGCAAGTCGCCCGAGAGGAGGGCGGAACACTGAAGCTTTCTTT
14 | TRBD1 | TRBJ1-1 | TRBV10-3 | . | CATGQGELNTEAFF | TGTGCCACCGGACAGGGCGAGTTGAACACTGAAGCTTTCTTT
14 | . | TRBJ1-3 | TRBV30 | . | CACPGGGQGNTIYF | TGTGCCTGCCCAGGTGGGGGGCAAGGAAACACCATATATTTT
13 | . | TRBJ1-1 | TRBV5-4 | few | CASSYDRNTEAFF | TGTGCCAGCAGCTATGACAGGAACACTGAAGCTTTCTTT
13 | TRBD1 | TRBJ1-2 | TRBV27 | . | CASSLGQGRGYTF | TGTGCCAGCAGTTTGGGACAGGGACGTGGCTACACCTTC
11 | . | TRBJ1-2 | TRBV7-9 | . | CASSLTYGYTF | TGTGCCAGCAGCCTCACTTATGGCTACACCTTC
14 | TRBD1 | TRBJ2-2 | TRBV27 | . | CASIGQGAGGELFF | TGTGCCAGCATTGGACAGGGGGCTGGCGGGGAGCTGTTTTTT
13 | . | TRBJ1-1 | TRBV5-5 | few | CASSLWENTEAFF | TGTGCCAGCAGCTTGTGGGAAAACACTGAAGCTTTCTTT
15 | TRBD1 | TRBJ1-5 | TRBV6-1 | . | CASSDTTGVGQPQHF | TGTGCCAGCAGTGACACGACAGGGGTTGGTCAGCCCCAGCATTTT
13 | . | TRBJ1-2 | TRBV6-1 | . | CAISGSSDYGYTF | TGTGCCATCAGTGGGTCCTCCGACTATGGCTACACCTTC
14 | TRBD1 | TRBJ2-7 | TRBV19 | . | CASSDRGQDYEQYF | TGTGCCAGTAGCGACAGGGGGCAAGATTACGAGCAGTACTTC
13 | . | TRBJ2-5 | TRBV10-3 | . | CAISERGSETQYF | TGTGCCATCAGTGAAAGAGGGTCAGAGACCCAGTACTTC
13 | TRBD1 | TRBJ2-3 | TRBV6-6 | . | CASSYQGADTQYF | TGTGCCAGCAGTTACCAGGGGGCAGATACGCAGTATTTT
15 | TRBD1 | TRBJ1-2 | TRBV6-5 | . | CASSPGGTGNYGYTF | TGTGCCAGCAGTCCCGGGGGGACAGGGAACTATGGCTACACCTTC
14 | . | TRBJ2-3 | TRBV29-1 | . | CSAEALVGGDTQYF | TGCAGCGCCGAAGCTTTAGTAGGGGGGGATACGCAGTATTTT
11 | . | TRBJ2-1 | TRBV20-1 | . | CSATDYNEQFF | TGCAGTGCTACCGATTACAATGAGCAGTTCTTC
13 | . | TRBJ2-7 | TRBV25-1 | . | CASSERGYGEQYF | TGTGCCAGCAGTGAGAGGGGATACGGCGAGCAGTACTTC
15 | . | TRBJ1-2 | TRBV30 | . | CAWSVTRIGVYGYTF | TGTGCCTGGAGTGTAACTAGAATCGGAGTCTATGGCTACACCTTC
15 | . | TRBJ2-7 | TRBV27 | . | CASSSSRVASYEQYF | TGTGCCAGCAGTTCTTCACGAGTGGCCTCCTACGAGCAGTACTTC
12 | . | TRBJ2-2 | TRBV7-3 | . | CASSFRGGELFF | TGTGCCAGCAGCTTCAGGGGCGGGGAGCTGTTTTTT
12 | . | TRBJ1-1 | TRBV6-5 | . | CASSLDIYEAFF | TGTGCCAGCAGTCTCGACATATATGAAGCTTTCTTT
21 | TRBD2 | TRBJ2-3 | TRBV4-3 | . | CASSQDPGNGLAGGDTDTQYF | TGCGCCAGCAGCCAAGATCCGGGGAACGGACTAGCGGGTGGAGACACAGATACGCAGTATTTT
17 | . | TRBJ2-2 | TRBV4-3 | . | CASSRRWGGEKTGELFF | TGCGCCAGCAGCCGCCGTTGGGGGGGCGAAAAAACCGGGGAGCTGTTTTTT
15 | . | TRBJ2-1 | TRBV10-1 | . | CASSATRVGYNEQFF | TGCGCCAGCAGTGCGACCCGGGTGGGATACAATGAGCAGTTCTTC
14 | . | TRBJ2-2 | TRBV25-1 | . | CASSADRGPGELFF | TGTGCCAGCAGTGCCGACAGAGGGCCCGGGGAGCTGTTTTTT
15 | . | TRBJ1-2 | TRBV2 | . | CASSDGGRQNYGYTF | TGTGCCAGCAGTGACGGGGGCCGGCAGAACTATGGCTACACCTTC
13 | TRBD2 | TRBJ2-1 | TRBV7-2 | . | CASSSGLAGEQFF | TGTGCCAGCAGCTCAGGACTAGCGGGTGAGCAGTTCTTC
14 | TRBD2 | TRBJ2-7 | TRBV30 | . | CAWSGGGSSYEQYF | TGTGCCTGGAGTGGGGGGGGATCAAGCTACGAGCAGTACTTC
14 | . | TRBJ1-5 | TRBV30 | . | CAWNHGQFNQPQHF | TGTGCCTGGAACCACGGGCAGTTCAATCAGCCCCAGCATTTT
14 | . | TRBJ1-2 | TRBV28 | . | CASRQQGGNYGYTF | TGTGCCAGCAGACAACAGGGTGGAAACTATGGCTACACCTTC
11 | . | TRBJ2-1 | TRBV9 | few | CASSANNEQFF | TGTGCCAGCAGCGCCAACAATGAGCAGTTCTTC
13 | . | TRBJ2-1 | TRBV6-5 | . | CASSYATSNEQFF | TGTGCCAGCAGTTACGCGACTAGCAATGAGCAGTTCTTC
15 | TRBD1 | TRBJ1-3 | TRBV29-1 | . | CSVRTSTGGGNTIYF | TGCAGCGTTCGAACTAGTACAGGGGGCGGAAACACCATATATTTT
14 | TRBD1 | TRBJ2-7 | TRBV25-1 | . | CASSEGQGVYEQYF | TGTGCCAGCAGCGAGGGACAGGGAGTCTACGAGCAGTACTTC
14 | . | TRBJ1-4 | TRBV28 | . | CATRHRGGDEKLFF | TGTGCCACCCGACACCGGGGCGGGGATGAAAAACTGTTTTTT
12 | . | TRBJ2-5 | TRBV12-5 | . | CASGLGIETQYF | TGTGCTAGTGGTTTGGGGATAGAGACCCAGTACTTC
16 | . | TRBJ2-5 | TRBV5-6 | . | CASSLSVEFREETQYF | TGTGCCAGCAGCTTGTCAGTTGAGTTTAGAGAAGAGACCCAGTACTTC
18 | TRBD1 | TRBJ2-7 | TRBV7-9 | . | CASSLNSGTGGVGYEQYF | TGTGCCAGCAGCTTGAACTCCGGGACAGGGGGCGTAGGCTACGAGCAGTACTTC
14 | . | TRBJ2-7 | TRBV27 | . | CATAPGRTPYEQYF | TGTGCCACTGCGCCCGGACGAACTCCCTACGAGCAGTACTTC
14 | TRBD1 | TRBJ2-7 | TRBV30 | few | CAWRGGQGVYEQYF | TGTGCCTGGAGGGGGGGACAGGGAGTCTACGAGCAGTACTTC